This T cell receptor (beta chain) was captured in a study of neurological immune-mediated disorders (dated by TCRdb to about 2019). Broadly, across the study: Of the approximately 34 multiple sclerosis patients, around 30 had relapsing-remitting MS and 3 had secondary progressive MS. The cohort comprised approximately 67 subjects: roughly 15 HAM/TSP patients, 35 or so multiple sclerosis patients and around 20 healthy controls. Peripheral blood TCR-beta repertoires from HTLV-I-associated myelopathy (HAM/TSP) patients, multiple sclerosis patients and healthy controls were compared by UMI-based sequencing. The approximately 100 TCR-beta libraries included longitudinal samples, technical triplicates and paired sorted CD4+ and CD8+ T-cell subsets alongside PBMC samples.

According to the germline V gene (reference sequence), CDR1 reads LGHDT and CDR2 reads YNNKEL. Clipping removes 1 base from V and 2 bases from J, with 6 as the unmatched junction base count. From its cysteine to its phenylalanine, the CDR3 spans 17 amino acids. The only DNA kept is the CDR3, 51 bases in frame from the first base. cDNA was synthesized by template-switch 5'RACE using a primer carrying a 10-nucleotide random unique molecular identifier by which each TCR transcript was tagged. Each sequencing run produced over 180 million TCR-beta sequences covering 15-18 subjects. The RNeasy kit was used to extract total RNA. Using the KAPA Real-time Library Amplification kit, TCR-beta VDJ regions were amplified with primers for the TCR constant region and the 5'RACE anchor. Sample indexes and Illumina adaptors were added in a first PCR, after which library yield was increased in a second PCR. After purification with Ampure beads, the TCR product of roughly 650 bp was size-selected on a 2% E-gel SizeSelection system. Library quality was checked on a Bioanalyzer, concentration was measured with Qubit, and libraries were quantified with the Kapa Library Quantification kit before pooling. An Illumina HiSeq 2500 was used to sequence the libraries paired-end at 2 x 150 bp. To increase sequence diversity, roughly 25-31% phiX was spiked into each library pool. The original pipeline was this. The UMI-based MiGEC pipeline processed quality-filtered reads and removed over 80% of raw TCR sequences during error correction. VDJ genes were aligned to IMGT germline references, and clonotypes were defined by unique CDR3 amino acid sequence plus V-J genes. Clonal expansion, Shannon diversity and CDR3 relatedness were evaluated with VDJtools (CalcPairwiseDistances, ClusterSamples), while phylogenetic trees were built in CLCbio workbench. Clones with at least 8 unique UMIs were defined as expanded, with this threshold being based on coefficient-of-variation modelling across technical triplicates. Starting from the raw public reads, TCRdb applied fastp trimming at Q25, assembled clones with MiXCR and retained in-frame beta chains. Identical CDR3 proteins give one entry, which carries the most common genes and DNA. These V and J calls derive from TCRdb rather than the authors' analysis. The sample records some 48,000 distinct CDR3 sequences, around 5.3% of which are singletons. The ten largest clones represent approximately 1.5% of the sample.

Broader findings and caveats from the paper: No identical CDR3 amino acid sequences were shared among expanded clones across subjects, suggesting private TCR-beta repertoires in all groups. Phylogenetic analysis grouped repertoires from 18 of 34 MS patients into a cluster of related CDR3 sequences, suggesting a possible repertoire-level signature. No association of the MS cluster with clinical or MRI features was observed, and the need for larger cohorts was stated by the authors. The highest TCR clonal expansion was observed in HAM/TSP patients, whereas the lowest was observed in MS patients, even when compared with healthy controls.

This clonotype was detected ten times or more. Its antigen target is currently unknown. No qualities accompany the bases; no much larger clone lies one base away. For the sorted-subset TCR libraries, the starting material was over 950,000 sorted CD4+ or CD8+ T cells. The multiple sclerosis patients were enrolled in a US clinical protocol that evaluated disease progression with magnetic resonance imaging. Peripheral blood was subjected to Ficoll-Hypaque density gradient centrifugation to isolate PBMCs, which were then cryopreserved in liquid nitrogen. The study also sequenced paired sorted CD4+ and CD8+ subsets from healthy controls, HAM/TSP patients and MS patients.

This clonotype was obtained from a woman aged 18-29 years with multiple sclerosis. Source material: CD4+ T cells from blood. This receptor chain uses TRBV3-1 and TRBJ2-3; 10 junctional bases match TRBD2. This receptor carries the CDR3 CASSQVRLAGVTDTQYF. The bases read TGTGCCAGCAGCCAAGTCCGCCTAGCGGGGGTCACAGATACGCAGTATTTT.